This T cell receptor (beta chain) was found in a study of shared clonotypes between healthy human individuals (dated by TCRdb to 2018 to 2020). A note on the overall study: The cohort comprised a couple of women and a few men aged 18 to 49 years. For each donor, three plates each were used for CD4 naive and CD4 memory, two plates were used for CD8 naive, and one plate was used for CD8 memory. Blood TCR repertoires of five healthy adults were deeply sequenced to estimate repertoire size and the extent of clonotype sharing between individuals. Libraries were prepared and TCR repertoires were sequenced by different laboratories using diverse techniques, in order to increase sequencing depth and limit assay-specific biases. Each donor's leukapheresis produced roughly between roughly 0.85 and 10 billion PBMCs.

Using the deep immunoSEQ assay, TCR CDR3 regions were amplified from genomic DNA by multiplex PCR. For each cell subset, the extracted genomic DNA was distributed evenly across all wells of several immunoSEQ 96-well plates, and each plate served as one replicate. Each replicate PCR for sorted subsets received 200 ng genomic DNA, equal to about 30,000 T cell genomes. Purified libraries were measured with a Qubit 3.0 fluorometer, size-checked on a Bioanalyzer 2100, and measured again with the KAPA Library Quantification kit. A separate single-read 150-cycle Illumina NextSeq 550 flow cell was used to sequence each immunoSEQ 96-well plate. From the authors' description of their analysis: Because the immunoSEQ output held only junctional sequences and lacked quality scores, the filtering could not match the filtering applied to full-length reads. Sequences were annotated with PyIR, a Python wrapper for IgBLAST v1.9, using IMGT germline references to assign V/J genes and CDR3. Any read was removed if the V/J assignment was weak (E-value above 1e-6), the CDR3 was missing, or the read contained stop codons, out-of-frame junctions, or ambiguous translated residues. V3J clonotypes were defined by identical inferred V gene, J gene, and CDR3 amino acid sequence. Percentage overlap between repertoires was calculated by dividing the number of shared unique clonotypes by the size of the smaller repertoire. Richness of each repertoire was evaluated using RTK rarefaction, the Chao1 estimator, and Recon v2.1 estimates of unobserved clonotypes. Generation probabilities were computed with OLGA for all TCRbeta clonotypes obtained by the gDNA method from a handful of donors. In its TCRdb copy, this immuneACCESS table keeps in-frame sequences only and misses some clones. Where compared with another copy, unresolved V genes explain less than half of these, and the others have no known cause. From that table come the V and J calls and clone size; the DNA was used to work out D and trimming. The sample contains some 1 million clones, roughly 75% of them found a single time. Of the sample, about 1.5% falls within the top ten clones.

Healthy HIV-negative adults with no recently reported acute infections or vaccinations were included as donors. Every donor was a Caucasian adult living in Nashville, Tennessee, USA. Magnetic negative selection was used to enrich CD4+ T cells, after which naive cells were positively selected on CD45RA and the negative fraction became the memory subset. After blood collection by leukapheresis, PBMCs were isolated using Ficoll-Histopaque density gradient centrifugation and then cryopreserved in the vapor phase of liquid nitrogen. Analytical flow cytometry was used to check the purity and quantity of every magnetically sorted T cell population. From each sorted fraction, genomic DNA was isolated and quantified by UV absorbance on a Nanodrop 2000c. About this clone: Its antigen is unknown. Base-call qualities are not available, and no considerably larger clone is one nucleotide away.

The CDR3 covers 16 residues, taking in both the cysteine and the phenylalanine. The read is trimmed to its CDR3 DNA, 48 bases read in frame from base 1. The germline V gene supplies CDR1 SGHRS and CDR2 YFSETQ. Trimmed from V: 0 bases; trimmed from J: 7 bases; junction bases lacking a gene match: 6. Study-wide conclusions, independent of this receptor: Across four donors, approximately 5% of naive CD4, approximately 4% of naive CD8, 2% to 2.5% of memory CD4, and 0.3% to 0.45% of memory CD8 clonotypes were shared. Because the study included a small number of donors, the genetic and exposure-history diversity represented was limited. Only blood was sampled, and tissue TCR repertoires likely differ from those in blood. Pairwise subsampling indicated that sequencing depth was expected to affect the degree of clonotype sharing among donors. Rarefaction of sorted-subset datasets indicated incomplete sequencing despite the large sequencing depth. Clonotypes shared by all four sorted-subset donors showed higher generation probabilities than non-shared clonotypes. Estimated clonotype richness was generally larger for naive than for memory subsets.

The receptor chain draws on TRBV5-1 and TRBJ2-7; 14 junctional bases match TRBD2. Source material: memory CD4+ T cells sorted from blood. Taken with the paper, the label for cell subset or site translates to: CD45RA-negative fraction. This clonotype originated in a man aged 18 to 29 in good health. The sequenced DNA is TGCGCCAGCAGCTTGGATACGGGACTAGCGGGAGAAGAGCAGTACTTC. Its protein is CASSLDTGLAGEEQYF.